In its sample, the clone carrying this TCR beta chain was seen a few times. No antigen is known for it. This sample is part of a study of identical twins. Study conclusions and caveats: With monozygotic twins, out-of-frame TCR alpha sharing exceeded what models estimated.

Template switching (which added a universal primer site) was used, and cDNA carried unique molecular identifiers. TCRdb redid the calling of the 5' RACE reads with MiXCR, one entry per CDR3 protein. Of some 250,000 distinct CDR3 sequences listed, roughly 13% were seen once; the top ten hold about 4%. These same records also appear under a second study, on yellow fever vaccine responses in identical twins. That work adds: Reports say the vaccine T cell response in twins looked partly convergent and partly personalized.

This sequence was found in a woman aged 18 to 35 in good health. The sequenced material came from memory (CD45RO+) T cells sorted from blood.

This CDR3 is CASSEIGSSYNSPLHF. DNA for the CDR3: TGCGCCAGCAGTGAGATCGGTAGTTCCTATAATTCACCCCTCCACTTT. This sequence joins TRBV10-2 and TRBJ1-6; D gene unclear. The germline CDR1 and CDR2 sequences are WSHSY and SAAADI. The ends were cut back, 2 bases at V and 1 base at J, with 9 bases in the middle. There are 16 residues in the CDR3.